A selection of T cell receptor beta chains follows, all from one sample in a study of vaccination and CD4 T cells after COVID-19. TCRdb itself ran the PCR reads through MiXCR, one entry per CDR3 protein. The sample carries about 6,300 distinct CDR3 sequences, 65% to 70% recorded once. The antigens these receptors bind are not known. Material: CD4+ T cells from blood, cultured in vitro. These receptors originate from a human donor who had recovered from COVID-19. The CDR3 runs from the conserved cysteine through the conserved F or W. Each record gives: J gene, V gene, clone size, D gene, CDR3 protein, CDR3 DNA. D genes are given only for firm matches. Size is omitted from some rows. Given values are once, few, many or a class for expanded clones.

TRBJ1-5,TRBV20-1,-,-,CSARVTGANQPQHF,TGCAGTGCTAGAGTGACAGGAGCCAATCAGCCCCAGCATTTT
TRBJ2-5,TRBV6-2/TRBV6-3,few,TRBD2,CASSAGDYMAETQYF,TGTGCCAGCAGTGCGGGGGACTACATGGCGGAGACCCAGTACTTC
TRBJ1-5,TRBV27,-,-,CASSWTSGAPQHF,TGTGCCAGCAGCTGGACTAGCGGGGCGCCCCAGCATTTT
TRBJ1-1,TRBV2,-,-,CASSAGFGTEAFF,TGTGCCAGCAGTGCGGGGTTTGGGACTGAAGCTTTCTTT
TRBJ2-3,TRBV20-1,-,-,CSALESGSDTQYF,TGCAGTGCTTTGGAGTCGGGGTCAGATACGCAGTATTTT
TRBJ2-7,TRBV7-2,few,TRBD2,CASSLTKREVEQYF,TGTGCCAGCAGCTTAACAAAGCGGGAGGTCGAGCAGTACTTC
TRBJ1-2,TRBV6-1,-,TRBD1,CASSGQGQNYGYTF,TGTGCCAGCAGTGGACAGGGACAGAACTATGGCTACACCTTC
TRBJ1-2,TRBV20-1,-,-,CSARPGARVDGYTF,TGCAGTGCTAGGCCGGGGGCGCGGGTTGATGGCTACACCTTC
TRBJ2-7,TRBV7-2,-,-,CATSDQVVGIGQYF,TGTGCCACCAGTGACCAGGTAGTAGGAATTGGGCAGTACTTC
TRBJ2-1,TRBV15,-,-,CATSRSLGAAYNEQFF,TGTGCCACCAGCAGATCCTTGGGCGCCGCCTACAATGAGCAGTTCTTC
TRBJ2-2,TRBV7-2,-,-,CASSLVLGVGGNTGELFF,TGTGCCAGCAGCTTAGTTTTGGGGGTCGGTGGGAACACCGGGGAGCTGTTTTTT
TRBJ2-3,TRBV24-1,-,-,CATSDTHYIGDGTDTQYF,TGTGCCACCAGTGATACGCACTATATCGGGGACGGCACAGATACGCAGTATTTT
TRBJ1-1,TRBV20-1,few,TRBD1,CSVMGLGGRNTEAFF,TGCAGTGTCATGGGTTTAGGGGGCCGGAACACTGAAGCTTTCTTT
TRBJ2-7,TRBV4-2,-,-,CASSQDLSRRYEQYF,TGTGCCAGCAGCCAAGATCTCTCCAGACGTTACGAGCAGTACTTC
TRBJ1-6,TRBV2,-,-,CASSATEPHNSPLHF,TGTGCCAGCAGTGCGACAGAGCCCCATAATTCACCCCTCCACTTT
TRBJ2-2,TRBV5-4,-,-,CASSLAGLTGELFF,TGTGCCAGCAGCTTGGCCGGCCTCACCGGGGAGCTGTTTTTT
TRBJ2-1,TRBV5-1,once,-,CASSGGGHYNEQFF,TGCGCCAGCAGCGGCGGGGGCCACTACAATGAGCAGTTCTTC
TRBJ1-1,TRBV7-8,-,TRBD1,CASSSGTGWNTEAFF,TGTGCCAGCAGCTCTGGGACAGGGTGGAATACTGAAGCTTTCTTT
TRBJ1-1,TRBV20-1,-,-,CSASPDTNTEAFF,TGCAGTGCTAGCCCCGATACGAACACTGAAGCTTTCTTT
TRBJ1-2,TRBV11-3,-,-,CASSSQAVGSGYTF,TGTGCCAGCAGCTCACAGGCGGTCGGAAGTGGCTACACCTTC
TRBJ1-1,TRBV20-1,-,-,CSAFLGTGAFF,TGCAGTGCTTTTCTGGGTACTGGAGCTTTCTTT
TRBJ2-6,TRBV20-1,few,-,CSASRRDGANVLTF,TGCAGTGCTAGCCGCAGGGATGGGGCCAACGTCCTGACTTTC
TRBJ2-5,TRBV27,medium-sized,-,CASSDSGIFLGETQYF,TGTGCCAGCAGTGATTCGGGGATCTTTTTGGGAGAGACCCAGTACTTC
TRBJ2-1,TRBV7-9,-,TRBD2,CASSPWTSGRKNEQFF,TGTGCCAGCAGCCCTTGGACTAGCGGGAGAAAGAATGAGCAGTTCTTC
TRBJ1-2,TRBV19,-,TRBD1,CASSPGTGRGYTF,TGTGCCAGTAGTCCCGGGACAGGGAGAGGCTACACCTTC
TRBJ1-1,TRBV7-2,-,-,CASSSRTVFLNTEAFF,TGTGCCAGCAGCTCACGGACGGTCTTCTTGAACACTGAAGCTTTCTTT
TRBJ1-2,TRBV20-1,-,TRBD1,CSARGPGQGMNYGYTF,TGCAGTGCTAGGGGCCCCGGACAGGGGATGAACTATGGCTACACCTTC
TRBJ1-1,TRBV7-8,few,-,CASSLVGTVTEAFF,TGTGCCAGCAGCTTAGTGGGGACCGTCACTGAAGCTTTCTTT
TRBJ1-1,TRBV6-1,-,TRBD1,CASIRQGFPEAFF,TGTGCCAGCATTAGACAGGGGTTCCCTGAAGCTTTCTTT
TRBJ2-5,TRBV27,-,-,CASSQRSGPETQYF,TGTGCCAGCAGTCAACGCTCAGGGCCGGAGACCCAGTACTTC
TRBJ1-1,TRBV19,few,-,CASTGRGTEAFF,TGTGCCAGTACGGGGCGCGGGACTGAAGCTTTCTTT
TRBJ1-6,TRBV7-2,few,-,CASRYDRDSPLHF,TGTGCCAGCAGATATGACAGAGATTCACCCCTCCACTTT
TRBJ2-3,TRBV5-6,-,-,CASSLEYRVVQYF,TGTGCCAGCAGCTTGGAATACAGGGTAGTGCAGTATTTT
TRBJ2-7,TRBV7-2,-,-,CASSHAGYEQYF,TGTGCCAGCAGCCACGCCGGATACGAGCAGTACTTC
TRBJ2-5,TRBV2,-,-,CASSEGQAGARTQYF,TGTGCCAGCAGTGAGGGACAGGCGGGGGCACGGACCCAGTACTTC
TRBJ1-3,TRBV7-9,-,-,CASSSNHRGNTIYF,TGTGCCAGCAGCTCAAACCACAGGGGAAACACCATATATTTT
TRBJ2-7,TRBV7-2,-,TRBD2,CASSLNPSGGVAYYEQYF,TGTGCCAGCAGCTTAAATCCTAGCGGGGGGGTGGCCTACTACGAGCAGTACTTC
TRBJ1-2,TRBV6-1,few,TRBD1,CASRQTGAYGYTF,TGTGCCAGCAGACAGACAGGGGCCTATGGCTACACCTTC
TRBJ1-2,TRBV19,few,TRBD1,CASTAGGATNYGYTF,TGTGCCAGTACCGCAGGGGGGGCGACTAACTATGGCTACACCTTC
TRBJ1-5,TRBV27,-,-,CASSLRGFANSNQPQHF,TGTGCCAGCAGTTTACGCGGGTTTGCCAATAGCAATCAGCCCCAGCATTTT
TRBJ2-7,TRBV7-2,-,TRBD2,CASSSSGETATTGIYEQYF,TGTGCCAGCAGCTCTAGCGGGGAGACCGCAACGACAGGGATCTACGAGCAGTACTTC
TRBJ1-2,TRBV20-1,-,TRBD1,CSASGQGYGYTF,TGCAGTGCCAGCGGACAGGGATATGGCTACACCTTC
TRBJ1-2,TRBV15,few,-,CATSRDSYGYTF,TGTGCCACCAGCAGAGATTCTTATGGCTACACCTTC
TRBJ2-3,TRBV7-2,-,-,CASSLDRATDTQYF,TGTGCCAGCAGCTTAGATAGGGCCACAGATACGCAGTATTTT
TRBJ1-1,TRBV7-9,-,-,CASSSLITGSSPEAFF,TGTGCCAGCAGCTCACTCATAACAGGTAGTTCCCCTGAAGCTTTCTTT
TRBJ1-5,TRBV2,medium-sized,TRBD1,CASSGQGWNQPQHF,TGTGCCAGCAGTGGACAGGGGTGGAATCAGCCCCAGCATTTT
TRBJ1-2,TRBV20-1,-,-,CSAPIGVGYGYTF,TGCAGTGCCCCCATAGGGGTAGGATATGGCTACACCTTC
TRBJ1-5,TRBV19,few,TRBD1,CAAGTGQVGSNQPQHF,TGTGCCGCGGGGACAGGGCAGGTTGGTAGCAATCAGCCCCAGCATTTT
TRBJ1-1,TRBV7-2,-,-,CASSLGPANTEAFF,TGTGCCAGCAGCTTAGGTCCCGCAAACACTGAAGCTTTCTTT
TRBJ1-2,TRBV24-1,-,-,CATSDGVGGHGYTF,TGTGCCACCAGTGACGGGGTAGGGGGGCATGGCTACACCTTC
TRBJ1-2,TRBV5-4,-,-,CASSLFSFNYGYTF,TGTGCCAGCAGCTTGTTCAGCTTTAACTATGGCTACACCTTC
TRBJ1-2,TRBV12-3/TRBV12-4,-,TRBD1,CAITTGPDYGYTF,TGTGCCATTACGACAGGGCCGGACTATGGCTACACCTTC
TRBJ1-5,TRBV7-9,few,-,CASSLHVDQPQHF,TGTGCCAGCAGCTTACACGTCGATCAGCCCCAGCATTTT
TRBJ1-4,TRBV20-1,-,-,CSATRLGREDEKLFF,TGCAGTGCCACTAGGTTGGGCAGAGAGGATGAAAAACTGTTTTTT
TRBJ1-2,TRBV6-1,-,TRBD1,CASSETGSYDYGYTF,TGTGCCAGCAGTGAGACAGGGAGTTACGACTATGGCTACACCTTC